These T cell receptor beta chains were read from a single sample in a study of OX40 agonist ivuxolimab in advanced cancers. Sequencing was performed with immunoSEQ multiplex PCR; in TCRdb, only in-frame clones are kept and a portion is missing. The sample yields under 20,000 clones, roughly 70% seen once. The input for sequencing was CD4+ or CD8+ T cells sorted from blood, taken in a trial of the OX40 agonist ivuxolimab. The receptor source for this set is an adult with an advanced solid tumor such as melanoma, head and neck, liver or kidney cancer. CDR3s include the opening cysteine and the closing phenylalanine or tryptophan. The D gene is left open where the match is weak. A row's size may be missing; if present it is once, few, many or a size class.

>-|TRBJ1-6|18|once|TRBV4-3
CASSQAAAQSSYNSPLHF
TGCGCCAGCAGCCAAGCAGCGGCCCAGAGCTCCTATAATTCACCCCTCCACTTT
>-|TRBJ1-2|15|-|TRBV29-1
CSVLGAGPSSDGYTF
TGCAGCGTTTTGGGGGCAGGGCCCTCCAGCGATGGCTACACCTTC
>-|TRBJ2-3|15|-|TRBV4-3
CASSQQGISTDTQYF
TGCGCCAGCAGCCAGCAGGGAATTAGCACAGATACGCAGTATTTT
>TRBD1|TRBJ2-7|14|once|TRBV7-2
CASADRGGSYEQYF
TGTGCCAGCGCAGACAGGGGGGGGTCCTACGAGCAGTACTTC
>-|TRBJ1-5|15|-|TRBV5-8
CASSSGTSTIMAQHF
TGTGCCAGCAGTTCAGGGACGTCGACGATCATGGCCCAGCATTTT
>-|TRBJ2-6|17|-|TRBV5-6
CASSLATDYSGANVLTF
TGTGCCAGCAGCTTGGCTACAGATTACTCTGGGGCCAACGTCCTGACTTTC
>-|TRBJ1-1|12|-|TRBV6-6
CASSYSIYEAFF
TGTGCCAGCAGTTACTCGATCTATGAAGCTTTCTTT
>-|TRBJ2-1|13|few|TRBV15
CATRSYYDNEQFF
TGTGCCACCAGAAGCTACTACGACAATGAGCAGTTCTTC
>TRBD1|TRBJ2-5|13|few|TRBV25-1
CASSLTGEETQYF
TGTGCCAGCAGTCTGACAGGGGAAGAGACCCAGTACTTC
>-|TRBJ2-7|14|-|TRBV9
CASSVGPGLYEQYF
TGTGCCAGCAGCGTAGGCCCGGGGCTTTACGAGCAGTACTTC
>-|TRBJ1-2|14|-|TRBV19
CASSHFSGNYGYTF
TGTGCCAGTAGCCACTTTTCGGGGAACTATGGCTACACCTTC
>-|TRBJ1-1|12|-|TRBV30
CAWRGENTEAFF
TGTGCCTGGAGGGGCGAGAACACTGAAGCTTTCTTT